One sample yielded the 6 T cell receptor beta chains listed below, sequenced in a study of T cell changes during pregnancy in multiple sclerosis. Measured with immunoSEQ multiplex PCR; TCRdb has only the in-frame clones, and not every one. Of 45,000 to 70,000 clones in the sample, 92% were seen once. The source was CD4+ T cells from peripheral blood mononuclear cells, collected after pregnancy. These receptors all stem from a female donor with multiple sclerosis, enrolled in a pregnancy study.

The CDR3 coding sequence is TGTGCCAGCAGCGTTCGGGACAGGGTCTATTCCTCGAACACTGAAGCTTTCTTT. It codes for CASSVRDRVYSSNTEAFF. This sequence joins TRBV9 and TRBJ1-1; TRBD1 agrees at 9 bases. The CDR3 extends over 18 amino acids. Germline CDR1 SGDLS, CDR2 YYNGEE. V lost 2 bases, J lost 1 base, and 12 bases stayed unmatched.

The chain couples TRBV7-2 to TRBJ2-7; maybe TRBD1 (5 bases). The CDR3 has 16 amino acids. Germline CDR1 and CDR2: SGHTA and FQGNSA. Trimming pared 5 bases from V and 0 bases from J, leaving 17 bases between. CDR3 sequence (DNA): TGTGCCAGCAGCGGACAAAGTTTGGTGGGCTCCTACGAGCAGTACTTC. Its translation is CASSGQSLVGSYEQYF.

The rearrangement joins TRBV27 to TRBJ1-1; D perhaps matches TRBD1 (5 bases). Trimming stripped 6 bases from V and 4 bases from J, with 15 bases between. The CDR3 runs to 14 residues. Germline assignment: CDR1 MNHEY and CDR2 SMNVEV (reference sequence). The CDR3 loop reads CASRVSQVPTEAFF. The DNA of the CDR3 is TGTGCCAGCAGAGTCTCACAGGTTCCCACTGAAGCTTTCTTT.

V gene TRBV30 combines with J gene TRBJ2-6; 11 bases are a match to TRBD2. With V trimmed by 0 bases and J by 4 bases, 5 bases remained unmatched. In germline, CDR1 is GTSNPN, CDR2 SVGIG (reference sequence). The CDR3 has 17 residues. CDR3 nucleotide sequence: TGTGCCTGGAGTGTTAGCGGGGGGGGCCTCGGGGCCAACGTCCTGACTTTC. Amino acid sequence: CAWSVSGGGLGANVLTF. Full variable domain (remainder filled in from reference TRBV30 and TRBJ2-6): SQTIHQWPATLVQPVGSPLSLECTVEGTSNPNLYWYRQAAGRGLQLLFYSVGIGQISSEVPQNLSASRPQDRQFILSSKKLLLSDSGFYLCAWSVSGGGLGANVLTFGAGSRLTVL.

The V and J genes are TRBV18 and TRBJ1-5, with 7 bases that match TRBD1. CDR1 KGHSH and CDR2 LQKENI come from the germline V gene. The junction had 3 bases not matched to a gene; V was cut back by 4 bases and J by 6 bases. There are 13 residues in the CDR3. CDR3: CASSLGGSQPQHF. CDR3 DNA: TGTGCCAGCTCACTAGGGGGCAGTCAGCCCCAGCATTTT.

This chain connects TRBV7-2 to TRBJ1-1; no clear D. The germline V and J ends were trimmed by 2 bases and 2 bases, with 12 bases remaining between them. The CDR3 loop spans 15 amino acids. Germline lookup yields CDR1 SGHTA and CDR2 FQGNSA. CDR3 in DNA: TGTGCCAGCAGCTTATCCCGAGCCGCTAACACTGAAGCTTTCTTT. Protein: CASSLSRAANTEAFF.